A selection of T cell receptor beta chains follows, all from one sample in a study of CD4 T cells in relation to SARS-CoV-2 and coronaviruses. Clones were read by immunoSEQ multiplex PCR, and TCRdb kept only the in-frame ones, dropping some. The sample holds tens of thousands of clones, 93% seen once. Material: naive CD4+ T cells from PBMCs. The origin of the receptors is a human donor in good health. CDR3s include the opening cysteine and the closing phenylalanine or tryptophan. Each record gives: D gene, J gene, clone size, V gene, CDR3 DNA, CDR3 protein. D genes are given only for firm matches. Clone size is shown for a subset of rows, as once, few, many or a class of expanded clone.

TRBD1,TRBJ1-4,.,TRBV5-1,TGCGCCAGCAGCCCGACAGGGGCTGGCGAAAAACTGTTTTTT,CASSPTGAGEKLFF
.,TRBJ2-1,once,TRBV11-3,TGTGCCAGCAGCTCCCAAGGGGGAGAGTTCTACAATGAGCAGTTCTTC,CASSSQGGEFYNEQFF
.,TRBJ1-4,.,TRBV5-1,TGCGCCAGCAGCTTTCCTACTGGGACGGGGAATGAAAAACTGTTTTTT,CASSFPTGTGNEKLFF
.,TRBJ1-1,once,TRBV20-1,TGCAGTGCTAGTGGGGCTTCTCGATCCGGGGGGTACACTGAAGCTTTCTTT,CSASGASRSGGYTEAFF
.,TRBJ2-4,.,TRBV7-8,TGTGCCAGCAGCTTGGATGGTGCGGCCAAAAACATTCAGTACTTC,CASSLDGAAKNIQYF
TRBD1,TRBJ2-3,.,TRBV4-3,TGCGCCAGCAGCCAAGATGATCGAACAGGGGGATTTTCAGATACGCAGTATTTT,CASSQDDRTGGFSDTQYF
.,TRBJ2-3,once,TRBV6-1,TGTGCCTCCACCCCACGGGAGCCCGATACGCAGTATTTT,CASTPREPDTQYF
TRBD1,TRBJ2-7,.,TRBV6-5,TGTGCCAGCAGTACTGGGACAGCCTACGAGCAGTACTTC,CASSTGTAYEQYF
TRBD2,TRBJ2-1,.,TRBV10-1,TGCGCCAGCAGTGAGACGGGAGGCCACAATGAGCAGTTCTTC,CASSETGGHNEQFF
TRBD1,TRBJ2-7,.,TRBV19,TGTGCCAGTAGTATCGGGGGACAGGGTCCCTACGAGCAGTACTTC,CASSIGGQGPYEQYF
.,TRBJ1-5,few,TRBV6-1,TGTGCCAGCAGTGAAGCTGATGGCAATCAGCCCCAGCATTTT,CASSEADGNQPQHF